A single sample is the source of the 5 T cell receptor beta chains below, sequenced in a study of cytomegalovirus exposure and HLA in healthy donors. The PCR made use of 60 Vbeta and 13 Jbeta primers. Profiling relied on immunoSEQ multiplex PCR, and the TCRdb table lists in-frame clones only, not all of them. The sample includes some 120,000 clones, about four fifths of them seen just once. Material: PBMCs. These receptors were collected from a woman in her 30s in good health and CMV-seronegative.

The chain uses TRBV2 and TRBJ2-7; tentative D call: TRBD2 (5 bases). V was pared by 5 bases and J by 0 bases, with 11 bases between. The CDR3 consists of 14 residues. The germline V gene encodes CDR1 SNHLY and CDR2 FYNNEI. Here the CDR3 DNA reads TGTGCCAGCAGTTATTTAGGGAGCTCCTACGAGCAGTACTTC. It translates to CASSYLGSSYEQYF.

V is TRBV5-1 and J is TRBJ1-4, with 10 nucleotides matching TRBD1. This CDR3 spans 18 amino acids. The germline V gene has CDR1 SGHRS and CDR2 YFSETQ. Trimming at V came to 6 bases and at J to 0 bases, leaving 11 bases not matched to a gene. The CDR3: CASKTGDRGPSTNEKLFF. The DNA of the CDR3 is TGCGCCAGCAAGACCGGTGACAGGGGGCCGTCAACTAATGAAAAACTGTTTTTT.

This clone was counted only a few times. The chain links TRBV28 to TRBJ2-1; 9 nucleotides match TRBD2. CDR3 length: 12 residues. Germline V gene data show CDR1 as MDHEN and CDR2 as SYDVKM. V trimming: 2 bases; J trimming: 10 bases; junction bases outside the gene matches: 0. Here the CDR3 DNA reads TGTGCCAGCAGTTTACTAGCGGGAGAGCAGTTCTTC. Its translation is CASSLLAGEQFF.

This clone was observed a handful of times. The genes are TRBV7-2 and TRBJ2-7, with TRBD2 matching over 7 bases. Per germline, CDR1 SGHTA and CDR2 FQGNSA. CDR3 size: 15 residues. The trim removed 1 base at V and 4 bases at J, leaving 7 bases unmatched. CDR3 protein: CASSLELTSHYEQYF. The CDR3 DNA sequence: TGTGCCAGCAGCTTAGAATTGACTAGCCATTACGAGCAGTACTTC.

This clone was recorded only once. The rearrangement uses TRBV7-9 and TRBJ1-1; tentative D call: TRBD1 (6 bases). This CDR3 contains 13 residues. V was cut by 3 bases and J by 11 bases, with 16 bases left in between. Germline V gene data show CDR1 as SEHNR and CDR2 as FQNEAQ (reference sequence). The CDR3 is CASSLGSQGKAFF. For the CDR3, the DNA is TGTGCCAGCAGCTTGGGTTCACAGGGAAAGGCTTTCTTT.